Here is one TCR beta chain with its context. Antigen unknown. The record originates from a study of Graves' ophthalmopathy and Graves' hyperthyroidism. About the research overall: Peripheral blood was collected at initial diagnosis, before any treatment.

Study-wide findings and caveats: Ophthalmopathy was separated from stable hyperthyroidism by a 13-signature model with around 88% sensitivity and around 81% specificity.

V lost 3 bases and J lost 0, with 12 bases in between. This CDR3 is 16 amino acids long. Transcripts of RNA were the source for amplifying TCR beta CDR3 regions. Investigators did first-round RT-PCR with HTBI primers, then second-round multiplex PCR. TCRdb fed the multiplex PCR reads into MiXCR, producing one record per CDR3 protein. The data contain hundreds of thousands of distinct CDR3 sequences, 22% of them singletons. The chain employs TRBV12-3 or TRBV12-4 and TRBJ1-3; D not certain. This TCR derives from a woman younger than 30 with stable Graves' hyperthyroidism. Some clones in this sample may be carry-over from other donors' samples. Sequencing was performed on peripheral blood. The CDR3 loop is CASSFDGRHSGNTIYF. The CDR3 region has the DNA TGTGCCAGCAGTTTTGATGGACGACACTCTGGAAACACCATATATTTT.